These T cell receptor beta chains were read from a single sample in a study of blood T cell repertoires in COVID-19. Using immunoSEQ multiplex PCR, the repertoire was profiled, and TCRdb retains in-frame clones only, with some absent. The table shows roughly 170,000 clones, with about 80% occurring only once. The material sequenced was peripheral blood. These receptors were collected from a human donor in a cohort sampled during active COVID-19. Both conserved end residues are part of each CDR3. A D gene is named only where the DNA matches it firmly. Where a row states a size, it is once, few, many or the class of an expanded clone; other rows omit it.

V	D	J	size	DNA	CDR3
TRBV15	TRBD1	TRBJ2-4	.	TGTGCCACCAGCGTTCGACAGGGGGACATTCAGTACTTC	CATSVRQGDIQYF
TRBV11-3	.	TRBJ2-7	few	TGTGCCAGCAGCGCAACCGGAGGCTACGAGCAGTACTTC	CASSATGGYEQYF
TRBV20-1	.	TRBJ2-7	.	TGCAGTGCCGGAGACTACGAGCAGTACTTC	CSAGDYEQYF
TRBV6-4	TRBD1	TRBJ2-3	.	TGTGCCAGCAGTTCACAGGGGCTAATAGGGGATACGCAGTATTTT	CASSSQGLIGDTQYF
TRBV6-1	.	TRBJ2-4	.	TGTGCCAGCAGTGAAGCGGGGGGGCCAAACATTCAGTACTTC	CASSEAGGPNIQYF
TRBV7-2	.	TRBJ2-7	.	TGTGCCAGCAGCTCGATCCGACATCTCTCCTACGAGCAGTACTTC	CASSSIRHLSYEQYF
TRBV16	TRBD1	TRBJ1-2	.	TGTGCCAGCACCGATAGACAGGGAGCTCTCTATGGCTACACCTTC	CASTDRQGALYGYTF
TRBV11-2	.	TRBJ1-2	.	TGTGCCAGCAGCTCACACAGGGTGAGGGGCTATGGCTACACCTTC	CASSSHRVRGYGYTF
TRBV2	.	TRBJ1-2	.	TGTGCCAGCAGGAAGGACAGTGCTAACTATGGCTACACCTTC	CASRKDSANYGYTF
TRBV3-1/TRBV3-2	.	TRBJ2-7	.	TGTGCCAGCAGCCAAGTGTTAATGACTGAAACGGATGAGCAGTACTTC	CASSQVLMTETDEQYF
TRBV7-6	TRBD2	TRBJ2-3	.	TGTGCCAGCAGCTTAGTAGGTAGCGGGGGGCCTAGCACAGATACGCAGTATTTT	CASSLVGSGGPSTDTQYF
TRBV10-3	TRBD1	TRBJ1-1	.	TGTGCCATCAGTGAGTGGACAGGTAACACTGAAGCTTTCTTT	CAISEWTGNTEAFF
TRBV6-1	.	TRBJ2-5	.	TGTGCCAGCAGTGAAGGACCGGCCGGAGGGGAGACCCAGTACTTC	CASSEGPAGGETQYF
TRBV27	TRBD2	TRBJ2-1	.	TGTGCCAGCAGTACGACTAGCGGGGGGGCCGACAATGAGCAGTTCTTC	CASSTTSGGADNEQFF